The 8 T cell receptor beta chains in this list originate from one sample, sequenced in a study of T-cell reconstitution after alpha-beta-depleted transplantation in children. The authors prepared the TCRbeta library with unique molecular identifiers. TCRdb recomputed calls from the PCR reads with MiXCR, one row per CDR3 protein. In the table there are roughly 150,000 distinct CDR3 sequences, over 8.5% of which are singletons. This material consisted of PBMCs, taken before TCRalphabeta/CD19-depleted stem cell transplant. Receptor source: a boy between 2 and 10 years old with acute myeloid leukemia, due to receive a stem cell transplant.

This clonotype was recorded at least ten times. V usage is TRBV6-1 and J usage is TRBJ2-7; 8 bases line up with TRBD2. V dropped 7 bases and J dropped 5; count of bases not matched to a gene: 16. The CDR3 contains 16 residues. Germline CDR1 and CDR2: MNHNS and SASEGT. The CDR3 protein is CASTSIPGRARNEQYF. CDR3 sequence (DNA): TGTGCCAGCACCTCAATTCCCGGGAGGGCCAGGAACGAGCAGTACTTC.

With regard to this clonotype: Compared with germline, one end of the junction differs, possibly owing to a read error. This chain links TRBV3-1 with TRBJ2-7; 12 bases match TRBD2. Germline CDR1 reads LGHDT; CDR2 reads YNNKEL (reference sequence). The length of the CDR3 is 15 residues. The DNA of the CDR3 is TGTGCCACCACCAAGGGACTAGCGGGCGCCTATGAGCAGTACTTC. Translated, it gives CATTKGLAGAYEQYF.

At least ten counts were recorded for this clonotype. The V and J genes are TRBV7-9 and TRBJ1-5, with D possibly TRBD1 on 5 matching bases. The V gene lost 5 bases and the J gene lost 3 bases, with 11 bases spanning the gap. CDR3 length equals 14 residues. Germline V lookup: CDR1 SEHNR, CDR2 FQNEAQ (reference sequence). CDR3 region: CASSLGHNNQPQHF. The CDR3 DNA reads as TGTGCCAGCAGCCTTGGACACAACAATCAGCCCCAGCATTTT.

This clonotype was counted at least ten times. The junction departs from the called germline gene at one end, perhaps through a read error. The rearrangement links TRBV5-5 to TRBJ2-5; D not resolved. The CDR3 spans 15 residues. CDR1 SGHKS and CDR2 YYEKEE come from the germline V gene (reference sequence). The DNA of the CDR3 is TGTGCCAGCAGCTTTGGAACAGAGCCCCAAAAGACCCAGTACTTC. It is translated as CASSFGTEPQKTQYF.

This clonotype was detected ten times or more. The CDR3 protein is CAISEMAGGYEQYF. DNA for the CDR3: TGTGCCATCAGTGAAATGGCAGGAGGATACGAGCAGTACTTC. V gene TRBV10-3 combines with J gene TRBJ2-7, with D possibly TRBD2 on 5 matching bases. The length of the CDR3 is 14 residues. Trimming shortened V by 3 bases and J by 4 bases, and 13 bases separated the two germline ends. Germline lookup yields CDR1 ENHRY and CDR2 SYGVKD.

This clonotype occurred many times. The genes are TRBV15 and TRBJ1-6; D is unresolved. Germline lookup yields CDR1 LNHNV and CDR2 YYDKDF (reference sequence). The length of the CDR3 is 15 residues. V was pared by 4 bases and J by 5 bases, with 12 bases between. Here the CDR3 DNA reads TGTGCCACCAGCATGTACAGTGATCATAATTCACCCCTCCACTTT. Translating it yields CATSMYSDHNSPLHF.

This clonotype occurred many times. CDR3 residues: CASSFGTSGDPYNEQFF. CDR3 nucleotides: TGCGCCAGCAGCTTCGGGACTAGCGGGGACCCCTACAATGAGCAGTTCTTC. The rearrangement joins TRBV5-1 to TRBJ2-1; 13 nucleotides line up with TRBD2. The CDR3 length is 17 residues. After removal of 2 bases from V and 2 bases from J, the junction contained 4 bases not matched to a gene. The germline CDR1 and CDR2 sequences are SGHRS and YFSETQ.

This clonotype was counted at least ten times. This chain joins TRBV5-1 and TRBJ2-1, with 7 bases identical to TRBD2. The CDR3 is 17 amino acids. The germline V gene has CDR1 SGHRS and CDR2 YFSETQ. J lost 1 base, V lost 1 base, and 8 bases had no gene match. This CDR3 is CASSLFVSGLSYNEQFF. CDR3 DNA sequence: TGCGCCAGCAGCTTGTTTGTTAGCGGGCTTTCCTACAATGAGCAGTTCTTC.